The clone carrying this TCR beta chain came up many times. The antigen is not known. The sample originates from a study of spatial heterogeneity in lung cancer. Stated time point: sample taken at primary tumor resection. Whole RNA was taken from tumor, nontumor lung or frozen PBMC; it was then sequenced unsorted. Germline values: CDR1 MGHRA, CDR2 YSYEKL. V shed 0 bases and J shed 7 bases, with 10 bases lying between them. This CDR3 is 13 amino acids long. Every individual TCR cDNA molecule carried its own unique molecular identifier, which allowed correction of PCR and sequencing errors. One entry per CDR3 protein, called by TCRdb with MiXCR from the 5' RACE reads. The sample consists of tens of thousands of distinct CDR3 sequences, 4.5% to 6% of them appearing once. Study-level results: Follow-up blood showed ubiquitous expanded tumor TCRs less than blood at resection did.

The receptor comes from a male donor with early-stage non-small cell lung cancer. The sample was PBMCs, taken at surgery. The genes are TRBV4-1 and TRBJ2-7; tentatively, D is TRBD1 (6 bases). This CDR3 is CASSQDRDREQYF. CDR3 bases: TGCGCCAGCAGCCAAGACCGAGACAGGGAGCAGTACTTC.